The 14 T cell receptor beta chains listed next were all sequenced from one sample in a study of cytomegalovirus exposure and HLA in healthy donors. Sequencing used immunoSEQ multiplex PCR; TCRdb keeps in-frame clones, though not all of them. The sample has approximately 150,000 clones; around nine tenths are singletons. Sequenced sample: PBMCs. The receptors originated from a woman aged 25 to 39 in good health and CMV-seronegative.

V is TRBV18 and J is TRBJ1-6, with D perhaps matching TRBD1 (5 bases). The V gene's germline CDR1 is KGHSH and CDR2 LQKENI. The length of the CDR3 is 16 residues. Trimming removed 2 bases at V and 10 bases at J, with 18 bases between. The chain's CDR3 is CASSPRESHGGSPLHF. The DNA of the CDR3 is TGTGCCAGCTCACCAAGGGAGTCCCACGGGGGATCACCCCTCCACTTT.

The chain couples TRBV2 to TRBJ1-5; unclear D gene. The V and J ends lost 7 bases and 0 bases respectively, with 10 bases between them. This CDR3 has 14 residues. Germline CDR1 SNHLY, CDR2 FYNNEI. This CDR3 is CASTDSHSNQPQHF. In DNA form, the CDR3 reads TGTGCCAGCACGGACTCCCATAGCAATCAGCCCCAGCATTTT.

This clone has just one count. The CDR3 nucleotides are TGTGCCAGCCCGGCCTCAGGGGAAGACTCCTACGAGCAGTACTTC. Amino acids: CASPASGEDSYEQYF. The J gene is TRBJ2-7, the V gene TRBV6-1; TRBD1 is a possible D gene (6 bases). The CDR3 totals 15 residues. Germline V gene data show CDR1 as MNHNS and CDR2 as SASEGT. Trimming took 8 bases from V and 0 from J, leaving 17 bases between them.

This clone was counted a single time. The chain joins TRBV9 to TRBJ1-2; tentative D call: TRBD1 (6 bases). The CDR3 has 14 residues. V lost 4 bases and J 2 bases, leaving 12 bases between the germline ends. The V gene's germline CDR1 is SGDLS and CDR2 YYNGEE. CDR3 in amino acids: CASSPGAENYGYTF. Written as DNA, the CDR3 is TGTGCCAGCAGCCCAGGGGCAGAAAACTATGGCTACACCTTC.

The rearrangement uses TRBV29-1 and TRBJ2-1; D possibly corresponds to TRBD1 (6 bases). The CDR3 totals 14 residues. V was trimmed by 7 bases and J by 8 bases, leaving 21 bases between them. The germline gives CDR1 SQVTM, CDR2 ANQGSEA. The CDR3 DNA is TGCAGCGCTGCAGACTGGGGGCGCGGCGATGAGCAGTTCTTC. Translated: CSAADWGRGDEQFF.

CDR3 protein: CASSPRDRGTGELFF. CDR3 coding DNA: TGTGCCAGCAGCCCCCGGGACAGGGGGACCGGGGAGCTGTTTTTT. The V gene is TRBV14, the J gene TRBJ2-2; 11 nucleotides match TRBD1. The germline CDR1 and CDR2 sequences are SGHDN and FVKESK. V was clipped by 4 bases and J by 5 bases; unmatched bases: 3. CDR3 size: 15 residues.

This chain uses TRBV5-4 with TRBJ2-3; TRBD2 agrees at 7 bases. The V gene's germline CDR1 is SGHNT and CDR2 YYREEE (reference sequence). J lost 4 bases, V lost 5 bases, and 10 bases had no gene match. There are 15 residues in the CDR3. CDR3 nucleotides: TGTGCCAGCAGTACCCTTGGCGGGGGTGCAGATACGCAGTATTTT. Protein: CASSTLGGGADTQYF.

CDR3 in amino acids: CSAPRGETQYF. The DNA for the CDR3 is TGCAGTGCACCAAGGGGGGAGACCCAGTACTTC. This chain joins TRBV20-1 and TRBJ2-5; TRBD1 is a possible D gene (6 bases). Trimming took off 6 bases at V and 5 bases at J, with 10 bases between the two ends. In germline, CDR1 is DFQATT, CDR2 SNEGSKA (reference sequence). The CDR3 covers 11 residues.

The chain combines TRBV5-1 with TRBJ1-1, with 11 positions matching TRBD1. The CDR3 contains 17 residues. With 1 base clipped from V and 1 base from J, the junction kept 6 bases outside the gene matches. Germline CDR1 reads SGHRS; CDR2 reads YFSETQ. The CDR3 sequence: CASSLQKGQGGNTEAFF. The CDR3 DNA reads TGCGCCAGCAGCTTGCAGAAGGGACAGGGGGGGAACACTGAAGCTTTCTTT.

V is TRBV12-1 and J is TRBJ2-5; the DNA was not used to check the table's D call, TRBD2. TRBV12-1 is flagged as a pseudogene. The CDR3 length is 18 residues. CDR3 bases: TGTGCCAGCAGCTCCACCCTGTCTTCCGGGGATAAGCAAGAGACCCAGTACTTC. Translating it yields CASSSTLSSGDKQETQYF.

The rearrangement uses TRBV15 and TRBJ1-4, with a weak D call TRBD1 (5 bases). V lost 2 bases and J lost 3, with 16 bases in between. The CDR3 runs 17 residues. Germline V gene lookup returns CDR1 LNHNV and CDR2 YYDKDF (reference sequence). DNA for the CDR3: TGTGCCACCAGCAGACAGGCCTTGGGGCGGTCTAATGAAAAACTGTTTTTT. Its translation is CATSRQALGRSNEKLFF.

V usage is TRBV4-1 and J usage is TRBJ2-7; D possibly corresponds to TRBD1 (5 bases). Germline loops: CDR1 MGHRA, CDR2 YSYEKL. This CDR3 comprises 15 residues. With 3 bases removed from V and 2 bases from J, the gap between germline ends came to 14 bases. The CDR3: CASSQGMDMPYEQYF. CDR3 bases: TGCGCCAGCAGCCAGGGTATGGACATGCCCTACGAGCAGTACTTC.

This clone turned up a few times. The chain couples TRBV7-9 to TRBJ1-1; a weak D match, TRBD1 (6 bases). CDR3 size: 16 residues. V lost 1 base, J lost 1 base, and 13 bases lay in between. Germline CDR1 is SEHNR and CDR2 is FQNEAQ (reference sequence). The CDR3 loop is CASSLVGGGENTEAFF. DNA for the CDR3: TGTGCCAGCAGCTTAGTCGGGGGGGGCGAGAACACTGAAGCTTTCTTT.

V and J are TRBV10-1 and TRBJ2-1, with 11 bases aligning to TRBD2. This CDR3 comprises 14 residues. The germline CDR1 and CDR2 sequences are WNHNN and SYGVQD (reference sequence). V was clipped by 6 bases and J by 7 bases; unmatched bases: 5. The CDR3 nucleotides read TGCGCCAGCAGCACTAGCGGGGGCTCGAATGAGCAGTTCTTC. Its translation is CASSTSGGSNEQFF.